The 5 T cell receptor beta chains given below trace back to one sample, sequenced in a study of CD8 T cells in Susac syndrome. With random hexamers, about 0.5 to 1 ug RNA was reverse transcribed. Each CDR3 protein is one row after TCRdb ran MiXCR on the immunoSEQ multiplex PCR reads. The sample has over 95,000 distinct CDR3 sequences, about nine tenths seen once. Input material: CD8+ T cells from PBMCs. These receptors came from a human donor in good health.

The genes are TRBV7-2 and TRBJ2-7; D is possibly TRBD2 (6 bases). CDR3 length: 14 residues. V gave up 5 bases and J gave up 6 bases, with 17 bases separating them. The germline CDR1 and CDR2 sequences are SGHTA and FQGNSA. The CDR3 DNA is TGTGCCAGCAGCCATCGGGTCCTGGGGGGCGAGCAGTACTTC. Protein: CASSHRVLGGEQYF.

This clonotype was seen a single time. This chain joins TRBV29-1 and TRBJ2-1; D ambiguous. Germline V gives CDR1 SQVTM, CDR2 ANQGSEA. This CDR3 region has 11 residues. V was clipped by 4 bases and J by 6 bases, with 7 bases between them. CDR3 DNA: TGCAGCGTTGTGGGGTTCAATGAGCAGTTCTTC. Its protein product is CSVVGFNEQFF.

The rearrangement links TRBV12-3 or TRBV12-4 to TRBJ1-2; maybe TRBD1 (6 bases). Trimming removed 6 bases from V and 4 bases from J, with 24 bases in between. This CDR3 region has 17 residues. The CDR3 DNA sequence: TGTGCCAGCAGCGATACTGGTGGGGGCCGTCGGGGCTATGGCTACACCTTC. Amino acids: CASSDTGGGRRGYGYTF.

The gene calls are TRBV7-2 and TRBJ2-5; 9 bases fit TRBD2. In germline, CDR1 is SGHTA, CDR2 FQGNSA. CDR3 length: 18 residues. V trimming: 4 bases; J trimming: 2 bases; junction bases outside the gene matches: 14. In DNA form, the CDR3 reads TGTGCCAGCAGCTCCCGCGGAGGCGGGGGGGCCTTACAAGAGACCCAGTACTTC. Encoded protein: CASSSRGGGGALQETQYF.

This sequence joins TRBV3-1 and TRBJ2-2; perhaps TRBD2 as D (7 bases). Germline CDR1 is LGHDT and CDR2 is YNNKEL (reference sequence). V gave up 3 bases and J gave up 4 bases, with 12 bases separating them. This CDR3 spans 15 amino acids. The CDR3 sequence is CASSQERGATGELFF. CDR3 in DNA: TGTGCCAGCAGCCAGGAACGGGGGGCCACCGGGGAGCTGTTTTTT. The entire variable domain, with the rest obtained from reference TRBV3-1 and TRBJ2-2, is as follows: DTAVSQTPKYLVTQMGNDKSIKCEQNLGHDTMYWYKQDSKKFLKIMFSYNNKELIINETVPNRFSPKSPDKAHLNLHINSLELGDSAVYFCASSQERGATGELFFGEGSRLTVL.